The 26 T cell receptor beta chains below come from one sample, sequenced in a study of T cell responses to AZD1222 COVID-19 vaccine. Generated by immunoSEQ multiplex PCR, the TCRdb table keeps only in-frame clones and is missing some. The sample lists more than 95,000 clones; around nine tenths were seen once. The sample here was peripheral blood, taken 28 days after the second dose of the MenACWY control vaccine. Receptor source: an adult who received the MenACWY meningococcal vaccine as a control.

This clone occurred a few times. V is TRBV5-1 and J is TRBJ1-5; D remains ambiguous. This CDR3 comprises 15 residues. CDR1 and CDR2 from the germline V gene are SGHRS and YFSETQ. The V end was cut by 0 bases, the J end by 4 bases, with 11 bases between. CDR3 nucleotide sequence: TGCGCCAGCAGCTTGGGGGCTACTGGTAATCAGCCCCAGCATTTT. Protein: CASSLGATGNQPQHF.

The table lists this clone with a few counts. The chain employs TRBV11-1 and TRBJ2-7, with 9 positions matching TRBD1. The V and J ends lost 3 bases and 3 bases, in that order; junction bases with no gene match: 9. The CDR3 loop spans 16 amino acids. Germline V gene data show CDR1 as SGHAT and CDR2 as FQDESV (reference sequence). The CDR3 spells CASSLDSGTGNYEQYF. The CDR3 region has the DNA TGTGCCAGCAGCTTGGACAGTGGGACAGGGAACTACGAGCAGTACTTC.

The chain links TRBV4-1 to TRBJ2-7; D is perhaps TRBD2 (6 bases). The V end was cut by 0 bases, the J end by 6 bases, with 15 bases between. The CDR3 is made up of 15 amino acids. Germline CDR1 is MGHRA and CDR2 is YSYEKL. CDR3 nucleotides: TGCGCCAGCAGCCAAGAGCGACAGTTGGGGGGCGAGCAGTACTTC. Protein sequence: CASSQERQLGGEQYF.

V usage is TRBV24-1 and J usage is TRBJ2-3; D may be TRBD2 (7 bases). Germline lookup yields CDR1 KGHDR and CDR2 SFDVKD. The germline V and J ends were trimmed by 2 bases and 3 bases, with 11 bases remaining between them. The CDR3 loop spans 15 amino acids. The CDR3 loop reads CATSDWGGQTDTQYF. The CDR3 bases are TGTGCCACCAGTGATTGGGGGGGGCAGACAGATACGCAGTATTTT.

This chain joins TRBV3-1 (or the pseudogene TRBV3-2) and TRBJ2-5; 7 positions agree with TRBD1. Germline V gene data show CDR1 as LGHDT and CDR2 as YNNKEL (reference sequence). With 2 bases clipped from V and 3 bases from J, the junction kept 3 bases outside the gene matches. The CDR3 length is 14 residues. CDR3 residues: CASSQPGTEETQYF. The CDR3 DNA is TGTGCCAGCAGCCAACCCGGGACAGAAGAGACCCAGTACTTC.

CDR3 nucleotides: TGCGCCAGCAGCCAAGGCGGCTTCGATGAAAAACTGTTTTTT. This codes for CASSQGGFDEKLFF. This rearrangement joins TRBV4-1 to TRBJ1-4; D remains ambiguous. Germline values: CDR1 MGHRA, CDR2 YSYEKL. Trimming stripped 1 base from V and 6 bases from J, with 9 bases between. The CDR3 totals 14 residues.

This chain connects TRBV7-6 to TRBJ1-2; a weak D match, TRBD1 (5 bases). The germline gives CDR1 SGHVS, CDR2 FNYEAQ. The CDR3 spans 13 residues. V was shortened by 11 bases and J by 2 bases, with 15 bases between the two germline ends. CDR3 loop: CAGDWGFNYGYTF. The CDR3 DNA follows: TGTGCCGGCGATTGGGGGTTCAACTATGGCTACACCTTC.

The chain carries TRBV6-1 and TRBJ1-2, with D unresolved. The CDR3 length is 13 residues. Trimming shortened V by 2 bases and J by 3 bases, and 7 bases separated the two germline ends. Germline assignment: CDR1 MNHNS and CDR2 SASEGT. In nucleotides, the CDR3 is TGTGCCAGCAGTGAACTACAGCACTATGGCTACACCTTC. Translating it yields CASSELQHYGYTF.

The rearrangement joins TRBV5-1 to TRBJ1-5; no clear D. The CDR3 length is 14 residues. The germline CDR1 and CDR2 sequences are SGHRS and YFSETQ. The V gene lost 0 bases and the J gene lost 9 bases, with 13 bases spanning the gap. CDR3 in amino acids: CASSLGDDQGPQHF. CDR3 DNA: TGCGCCAGCAGCTTGGGTGACGATCAAGGGCCCCAGCATTTT.

The chain carries TRBV7-9 and TRBJ1-2; TRBD1 agrees at 10 bases. With 3 bases clipped from V and 2 bases from J, the junction kept 0 bases outside the gene matches. Germline V lookup: CDR1 SEHNR, CDR2 FQNEAQ (reference sequence). CDR3 length: 14 amino acids. CDR3: CASSLTGGNYGYTF. The DNA for the CDR3 is TGTGCCAGCAGCTTGACAGGGGGCAACTATGGCTACACCTTC.

The chain has TRBV3-1 (or the pseudogene TRBV3-2) and TRBJ1-1; D not certain. The V end lost 0 bases, the J end lost 10 bases, and 9 bases lay between the germline ends. This CDR3 has 12 residues. CDR1 is LGHDT, CDR2 YNNKEL, per germline (reference sequence). This CDR3 is CASSQELGRAFF. In nucleotides, the CDR3 is TGTGCCAGCAGCCAAGAGTTGGGTAGAGCTTTCTTT.

This clone occurred many times. The gene calls are TRBV6-4 and TRBJ1-6, with 8 bases that match TRBD1. Looked up from germline, CDR1 is MRHNA and CDR2 is SNTAGT. The CDR3 covers 14 residues. Trimming cost V 6 bases and J 8 bases; bases outside gene matches: 6. CDR3 residues: CASSAGGEDSPLHF. For the CDR3, the DNA is TGTGCCAGCAGCGCAGGGGGCGAGGATTCACCCCTCCACTTT.

This rearrangement joins TRBV28 to TRBJ1-5; no clear D. The CDR3 totals 14 residues. Germline loops: CDR1 MDHEN, CDR2 SYDVKM. Trimming stripped 2 bases from V and 3 bases from J, with 8 bases between. The CDR3, as DNA: TGTGCCAGCAGTTTAGGGAGGGACAATCAGCCCCAGCATTTT. Translated: CASSLGRDNQPQHF.

V is TRBV14 and J is TRBJ2-1, with D unresolved. CDR1 is SGHDN and CDR2 is FVKESK in the germline V gene. The germline V and J ends were trimmed by 0 bases and 7 bases, with 7 bases remaining between them. This CDR3 has 13 amino acids. CDR3 sequence (DNA): TGTGCCAGCAGCCAAGATTACGGGAATGAGCAGTTCTTC. This gives the protein CASSQDYGNEQFF.

This chain connects TRBV4-2 to TRBJ2-7; the D gene could be TRBD1 or TRBD2 (5 bases each). CDR3 size: 13 residues. V shed 5 bases and J shed 2 bases, with 10 bases lying between them. CDR1 LGHNA and CDR2 YNFKEQ come from the germline V gene. The CDR3 sequence: CASSARGPYEQYF. DNA of the CDR3: TGTGCCAGCAGCGCTCGGGGCCCCTACGAGCAGTACTTC.

This clone was seen just once. The chain carries TRBV5-5 and TRBJ1-4; D uncertain. CDR1 and CDR2 (germline): SGHKS, YYEKEE (reference sequence). This CDR3 is built from 15 residues. Between the trimmed V and J ends, which lost 0 bases and 8 bases, there was a span of 14 bases. CDR3 sequence reads: CASSLAGPPLEKLFF. CDR3 bases: TGTGCCAGCAGCTTGGCCGGGCCCCCCTTAGAAAAACTGTTTTTT.

The chain is built from TRBV5-4 and TRBJ1-6; TRBD1 might be the D (5 bases). Trimming cost V 2 bases and J 6 bases, with 9 bases left between them. From germline, CDR1 is SGHNT and CDR2 YYREEE (reference sequence). The CDR3 runs to 14 residues. The CDR3 reads CASSFLGRNSPLHF. CDR3 coding DNA: TGTGCCAGCAGCTTCCTGGGGCGTAATTCACCCCTCCACTTT.

The gene calls are TRBV6-6 and TRBJ1-3; no clear D. CDR3 length: 16 amino acids. CDR1 and CDR2 (germline): MNHNY, SVGAGI (reference sequence). V dropped 2 bases and J dropped 0 bases, with 11 bases sitting between them. The CDR3 is CASSYTYSLSGNTIYF. The CDR3 bases are TGTGCCAGCAGTTACACTTACAGTCTCTCTGGAAACACCATATATTTT.

A single count supports this clone. The chain links TRBV7-9 to TRBJ2-7; D is undetermined. This CDR3 is built from 12 residues. V was clipped by 1 base and J by 7 bases, with 8 bases between them. Germline V gives CDR1 SEHNR, CDR2 FQNEAQ (reference sequence). CDR3 in DNA: TGTGCCAGCAGCTTAGGGCTAGGGGAGCAGTACTTC. It is translated as CASSLGLGEQYF.

The chain carries TRBV18 and TRBJ1-4, with TRBD1 as a possible D gene (5 bases). The germline V and J ends were trimmed by 5 bases and 0 bases, with 10 bases remaining between them. The CDR3 is made up of 15 amino acids. The germline gives CDR1 KGHSH, CDR2 LQKENI. The chain's CDR3 is CASSVTTATNEKLFF. CDR3 DNA: TGTGCCAGCTCAGTTACGACAGCAACTAATGAAAAACTGTTTTTT. Based on the CDR3 plus reference TRBV18 and TRBJ1-4, the full variable domain is NAGVMQNPRHLVRRRGQEARLRCSPMKGHSHVYWYRQLPEEGLKFMVYLQKENIIDESGMPKERFSAEFPKEGPSILRIQQVVRGDSAAYFCASSVTTATNEKLFFGSGTQLSVL.

The rearrangement joins TRBV3-1 (or the pseudogene TRBV3-2) to TRBJ2-2; 7 bases are shared with TRBD1. Germline CDR1 LGHDT, CDR2 YNNKEL (reference sequence). V lost 4 bases, J lost 5 bases, and 10 bases stayed unmatched. The CDR3 covers 16 residues. DNA for the CDR3: TGTGCCAGCAGCCCCAGTCAGACAGGGTGGACCGGGGAGCTGTTTTTT. This encodes CASSPSQTGWTGELFF.

This clone was detected once. Written as DNA, the CDR3 is TGTGCCAGCAGCCAGGGCAGTAGCCATGAGCAGTTCTTC. It yields the protein CASSQGSSHEQFF. The genes are TRBV5-5 and TRBJ2-1, with TRBD1 as a possible D gene (5 bases). Trimming left V 4 bases short and J 8 bases short, with 13 bases between. This CDR3 has 13 amino acids. Germline assignment: CDR1 SGHKS and CDR2 YYEKEE (reference sequence).

The chain employs TRBV19 and TRBJ1-4; D not certain. This CDR3 region has 13 residues. V lost 4 bases to trimming and J lost 6 bases, with 9 bases between them. The germline V gene encodes CDR1 LNHDA and CDR2 SQIVND (reference sequence). CDR3 amino acids: CASSTSGYEKLFF. The CDR3 coding sequence is TGTGCCAGTAGTACATCAGGCTATGAAAAACTGTTTTTT.

This sequence joins TRBV5-1 and TRBJ1-4; a weak D match, TRBD1 (5 bases). The CDR3 sequence is 15 residues long. Trimming took 0 bases from V and 7 from J, leaving 13 bases between them. CDR1 is SGHRS and CDR2 is YFSETQ in the germline V gene. The CDR3: CASSLEGRVTEKLFF. In nucleotides, the CDR3 is TGCGCCAGCAGCTTGGAGGGCAGGGTGACTGAAAAACTGTTTTTT.

The rearrangement uses TRBV6-2 or TRBV6-3 and TRBJ2-7; 7 nucleotides match TRBD2. This CDR3 spans 16 amino acids. Germline CDR1 and CDR2: MNHEY and SVGEGT. V trimming: 4 bases; J trimming: 2 bases; junction bases outside the gene matches: 11. CDR3 nucleotides: TGTGCCAGCAGTTCTGGGCCGGGACTACGAACCTACGAGCAGTACTTC. As protein: CASSSGPGLRTYEQYF.

The V and J genes are TRBV19 and TRBJ2-3; D is perhaps TRBD1 (5 bases). Germline V gives CDR1 LNHDA, CDR2 SQIVND (reference sequence). V was clipped by 6 bases and J by 2 bases, with 6 bases between them. The CDR3 runs 12 residues. The CDR3 coding sequence is TGTGCCAGTAGCAGGGCCACAGATACGCAGTATTTT. Its protein product is CASSRATDTQYF.